Below are 8 T cell receptor beta chains sequenced from a single sample in a study of T-cell memory formation after mild COVID-19. MiXCR was run by TCRdb on the 5' RACE reads, yielding one entry per CDR3 protein. Of 540,000 or so distinct CDR3 sequences listed, roughly 21% are singletons. The sequenced material came from PBMCs or a T cell subset sorted from them (not recorded which). The receptors were sampled from an adult woman who had mild COVID-19 (a few samples of this study predate the infection). Cell type and time point are not known.

V gene TRBV7-9 combines with J gene TRBJ1-1, with TRBD1 matching 10 bases. J was trimmed by 4 bases and V by 5 bases; bases with no gene match: 4. Germline assignment: CDR1 SEHNR and CDR2 FQNEAQ (reference sequence). The CDR3 runs 14 residues. CDR3 in DNA: TGTGCCAGCAGCCACCGGGACAGGGGCACTGAAGCTTTCTTT. This sequence encodes CASSHRDRGTEAFF.

The J gene is TRBJ1-3, the V gene TRBV19; no clear D. V lost 1 base and J lost 0, with 7 bases in between. This CDR3 region has 15 residues. Germline V lookup: CDR1 LNHDA, CDR2 SQIVND (reference sequence). The CDR3 region is CASSIVLSSGNTIYF. In DNA form, the CDR3 reads TGTGCCAGTAGTATAGTCCTGAGCTCTGGAAACACCATATATTTT.

DNA for the CDR3: TGTGCCAGCAGTTACTCACCCCGGTCGGCCGGCTACACCTTC. It translates to CASSYSPRSAGYTF. This sequence joins TRBV6-5 and TRBJ1-2; D remains unclear. This CDR3 region has 14 residues. Trimming took off 0 bases at V and 8 bases at J, with 13 bases between the two ends. In germline, CDR1 is MNHEY, CDR2 SVGAGI.

This clonotype was picked up a small number of times. V gene TRBV18 combines with J gene TRBJ2-4; tentatively, D is TRBD1 or TRBD2 (5 bases each). Germline V gene data show CDR1 as KGHSH and CDR2 as LQKENI. Trimming stripped 6 bases from V and 6 bases from J, with 18 bases between. CDR3 length equals 15 residues. The CDR3 loop is CASSPPLVRGNIQYF. The CDR3 DNA sequence: TGTGCCAGCTCCCCCCCCCTGGTGAGGGGAAACATTCAGTACTTC. The full variable domain, completed using reference TRBV18 and TRBJ2-4, is NAGVMQNPRHLVRRRGQEARLRCSPMKGHSHVYWYRQLPEEGLKFMVYLQKENIIDESGMPKERFSAEFPKEGPSILRIQQVVRGDSAAYFCASSPPLVRGNIQYFGAGTRLSVL.

This clonotype was picked up a small number of times. This chain connects TRBV6-5 to TRBJ2-3, with D possibly TRBD2 on 6 matching bases. The germline gives CDR1 MNHEY, CDR2 SVGAGI. Trimming took off 8 bases at V and 3 bases at J, with 12 bases between the two ends. The CDR3 has 13 amino acids. The CDR3 DNA is TGTGCCAGCGCGGGATACGTAACAGATACGCAGTATTTT. Protein: CASAGYVTDTQYF.

This clonotype was observed a few times. The chain recombines TRBV7-2 with TRBJ2-1; D tentatively reads TRBD1 or TRBD2 (7 bases each). Germline values: CDR1 SGHTA, CDR2 FQGNSA. Trimming took off 6 bases at V and 6 bases at J, with 18 bases between the two ends. The CDR3 has 15 residues. This CDR3 reads CASSQGGGSFNEQFF. CDR3 sequence (DNA): TGTGCCAGCAGTCAAGGGGGCGGGAGTTTCAATGAGCAGTTCTTC. Full variable domain (outside the CDR3, taken from reference TRBV7-2 and TRBJ2-1): GAGVSQSPSNKVTEKGKDVELRCDPISGHTALYWYRQSLGQGLEFLIYFQGNSAPDKSGLPSDRFSAERTGGSVSTLTIQRTQQEDSAVYLCASSQGGGSFNEQFFGPGTRLTVL.

The V and J genes are TRBV15 and TRBJ2-5; 7 positions agree with TRBD2. The V and J ends lost 2 bases and 7 bases, in that order; junction bases with no gene match: 16. Per germline, CDR1 LNHNV and CDR2 YYDKDF (reference sequence). The CDR3 has 17 amino acids. The CDR3 DNA sequence: TGTGCCACCAGCAGATCCTTAGCGGGTACCGCCTCGGGGACCCAGTACTTC. It translates to CATSRSLAGTASGTQYF.

This chain joins TRBV12-3 or TRBV12-4 and TRBJ2-7; 8 bases map to TRBD1. Trimming at V came to 5 bases and at J to 8 bases, leaving 8 bases not matched to a gene. The CDR3 spans 13 residues. The CDR3 protein is CASSRTGKDQQYF. The CDR3 nucleotides are TGTGCCAGCAGTAGGACAGGGAAGGATCAGCAGTACTTC.